What follows are 15 T cell receptor beta chains derived from one specimen sequenced in a study of preoperative IRX-2 immunotherapy in early breast cancer. TCRdb keeps only in-frame clones here, not all; method: immunoSEQ multiplex PCR. The data contain roughly 40,000 clones, roughly 80% of them singletons. Treatment denoted: preoperative locoregional IRX-2 cytokine immunotherapy. Here the sequenced sample was tumor tissue, taken after IRX-2 immunotherapy. The source is a human donor with breast cancer.

The gene calls are TRBV9 and TRBJ1-1; D possibly corresponds to TRBD1 (5 bases). V was shortened by 0 bases and J by 8 bases, with 11 bases between the two germline ends. CDR3 length: 13 amino acids. CDR1 is SGDLS and CDR2 is YYNGEE in the germline V gene. The CDR3 spells CASSVGSGTEAFF. Here the CDR3 DNA reads TGTGCCAGCAGCGTAGGTTCCGGGACCGAAGCTTTCTTT.

The chain has TRBV18 and TRBJ1-1, with D hard to call. Per germline, CDR1 KGHSH and CDR2 LQKENI. The CDR3 has 17 amino acids. V lost 2 bases, J lost 0 bases, and 16 bases lay in between. Here the CDR3 DNA reads TGTGCCAGCTCACCAAGCGGAATCGGATTCATGAACACTGAAGCTTTCTTT. This codes for CASSPSGIGFMNTEAFF.

The chain couples TRBV18 to TRBJ1-2, with D possibly TRBD1 on 5 matching bases. CDR3 length: 14 amino acids. Trimming removed 0 bases from V and 5 bases from J, with 10 bases in between. Looked up from germline, CDR1 is KGHSH and CDR2 is LQKENI. The CDR3 here is CASSPPGARYGYTF. The CDR3, as DNA: TGTGCCAGCTCACCACCTGGGGCGCGTTATGGCTACACCTTC.

The chain is built from TRBV4-2 and TRBJ2-1, with 12 bases that match TRBD2. CDR1 LGHNA and CDR2 YNFKEQ come from the germline V gene. The CDR3 length is 18 residues. The V segment lost 4 bases and the J segment 5 bases; nucleotides outside the gene matches: 12. CDR3 DNA: TGTGCCAGCAGCCCGCCTTCTAGCGGGAGGGGAGCCAACAATGAGCAGTTCTTC. Amino acid sequence: CASSPPSSGRGANNEQFF.

V usage is TRBV6-4 and J usage is TRBJ2-1; D may be TRBD2 (5 bases). The V gene's germline CDR1 is MRHNA and CDR2 SNTAGT. There are 15 residues in the CDR3. V lost 5 bases and J 4 bases, leaving 15 bases between the germline ends. The CDR3 protein is CASSSSTSPYNEQFF. The CDR3 DNA sequence: TGTGCCAGCAGTTCTAGCACGAGCCCTTACAATGAGCAGTTCTTC.

The V call is TRBV6-8, the J call TRBJ1-3; D unclear. Trimming removed 7 bases from V and 0 bases from J, with 22 bases in between. CDR3 length: 18 amino acids. Germline V lookup: CDR1 MNHGY, CDR2 SAAAGT. This CDR3 reads CASTLKGSAKSSGNTIYF. CDR3 nucleotide sequence: TGTGCCAGCACCCTTAAGGGAAGTGCAAAGAGCTCTGGAAACACCATATATTTT.

The chain combines TRBV25-1 with TRBJ1-6; 8 bases align to TRBD1. Germline CDR1 and CDR2: MGHDK and SYGVNS. Trimming took 5 bases from V and 8 from J; bases not matched to a gene: 8. This CDR3 is built from 15 residues. Here the CDR3 reads CASSRPGGGDSPLHF. DNA of the CDR3: TGTGCCAGCAGTCGTCCAGGGGGCGGGGATTCACCCCTCCACTTT.

V and J are TRBV6-8 and TRBJ1-6, with D uncertain. V lost 5 bases, J lost 5 bases, and 10 bases lay in between. Germline V lookup: CDR1 MNHGY, CDR2 SAAAGT. The CDR3 has 14 amino acids. The DNA of the CDR3 is TGTGCCAGCAGTGACCGACCAAATAATTCACCCCTCCACTTT. Amino acid sequence: CASSDRPNNSPLHF.

About this clone: A base in the sequence is ambiguous or unread; the matching residue is shown as X. This rearrangement joins TRBV18 to TRBJ2-7; D is undetermined. The germline V gene encodes CDR1 KGHSH and CDR2 LQKENI. Trimming removed 5 bases from V and 4 bases from J, with 18 bases in between. There are 15 residues in the CDR3. CDR3 amino acids: CASSXFDVDTYEQYF. In DNA, the CDR3 is TGTGCCAGCTCAYCATTCGACGTTGACACTTACGAGCAGTACTTC.

This chain connects TRBV6-4 to TRBJ2-7, with D possibly being TRBD2 (5 bases). The CDR3 sequence is 11 residues long. Trimming pared 8 bases from V and 5 bases from J, leaving 10 bases between. CDR1 and CDR2 (germline): MRHNA, SNTAGT. In DNA form, the CDR3 reads TGTGCCAGCCGGGGTCTGCACGAGCAGTACTTC. It codes for CASRGLHEQYF.

The genes are TRBV5-1 and TRBJ2-3; D is perhaps TRBD1 (5 bases). The V end was cut by 2 bases, the J end by 5 bases, with 12 bases between. The CDR3 has 14 residues. Germline V gene data show CDR1 as SGHRS and CDR2 as YFSETQ. The CDR3 coding sequence is TGCGCCAGCAGCTTTGGACAAGAAAGAGATACGCAGTATTTT. Encoded protein: CASSFGQERDTQYF. Complete variable domain (other parts from reference TRBV5-1 and TRBJ2-3): KAGVTQTPRYLIKTRGQQVTLSCSPISGHRSVSWYQQTPGQGLQFLFEYFSETQRNKGNFPGRFSGRQFSNSRSEMNVSTLELGDSALYLCASSFGQERDTQYFGPGTRLTVL.

V gene TRBV6-8 combines with J gene TRBJ2-3; 8 nucleotides align to TRBD1. Germline V gives CDR1 MNHGY, CDR2 SAAAGT. The CDR3 extends over 14 amino acids. The J segment lost 1 base and the V segment lost 10 bases, leaving 7 bases of the junction unmatched. The CDR3 region is CAIRPGQGTDTQYF. CDR3 coding DNA: TGTGCCATCAGACCGGGACAGGGCACAGATACGCAGTATTTT.

This clone was picked up one time. This chain connects TRBV22-1 to TRBJ2-7; the table names TRBD2, a call not compared with the DNA. TRBV22-1 is a documented pseudogene. The CDR3 is made up of 15 amino acids. The CDR3 reads CASSHRTFGVYEQYF. The DNA for the CDR3 is TGTGCCAGCAGCCATCGGACTTTCGGTGTCTACGAGCAGTACTTC.

The chain uses TRBV6-8 and TRBJ2-5; D possibly corresponds to TRBD2 (5 bases). The germline CDR1 and CDR2 sequences are MNHGY and SAAAGT. The length of the CDR3 is 16 residues. Between the trimmed V and J ends, which lost 6 bases and 7 bases, there was a span of 24 bases. The CDR3 is CASRELLGRGEATQYF. The CDR3 nucleotides are TGTGCCAGCAGAGAACTACTAGGCCGTGGCGAGGCGACCCAGTACTTC.

J is TRBJ2-1 and V is TRBV6-8; no clear D gene. The CDR3 runs 15 residues. CDR1 and CDR2 from the germline V gene are MNHGY and SAAAGT. V lost 2 bases, J lost 0 bases, and 8 bases lay in between. CDR3 residues: CASSYGLSSYNEQFF. DNA for the CDR3: TGTGCCAGCAGTTACGGGTTAAGCTCCTACAATGAGCAGTTCTTC.